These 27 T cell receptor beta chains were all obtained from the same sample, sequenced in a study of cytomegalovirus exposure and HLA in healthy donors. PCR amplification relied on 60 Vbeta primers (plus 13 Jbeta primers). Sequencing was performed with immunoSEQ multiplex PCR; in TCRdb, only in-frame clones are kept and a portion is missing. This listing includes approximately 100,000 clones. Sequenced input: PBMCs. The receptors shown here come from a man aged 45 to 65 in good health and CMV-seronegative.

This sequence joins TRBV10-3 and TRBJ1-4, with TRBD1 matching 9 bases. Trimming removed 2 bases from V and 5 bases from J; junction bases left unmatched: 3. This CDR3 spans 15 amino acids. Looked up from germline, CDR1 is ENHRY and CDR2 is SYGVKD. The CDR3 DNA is TGTGCCATCAGTGAGGCGACAGGGGGGAATGAAAAACTGTTTTTT. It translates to CAISEATGGNEKLFF.

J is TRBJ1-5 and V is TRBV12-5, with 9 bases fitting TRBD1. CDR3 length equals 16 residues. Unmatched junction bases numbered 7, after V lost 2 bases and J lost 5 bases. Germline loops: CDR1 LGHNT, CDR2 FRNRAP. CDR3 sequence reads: CASGLQTGGDDQPQHF. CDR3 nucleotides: TGTGCTAGTGGTTTGCAGACAGGGGGTGACGATCAGCCCCAGCATTTT.

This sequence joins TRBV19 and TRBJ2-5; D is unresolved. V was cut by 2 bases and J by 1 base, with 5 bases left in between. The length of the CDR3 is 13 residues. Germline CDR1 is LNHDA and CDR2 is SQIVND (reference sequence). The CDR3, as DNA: TGTGCCAGTAGTATACGAGTCCAAGAGACCCAGTACTTC. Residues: CASSIRVQETQYF.

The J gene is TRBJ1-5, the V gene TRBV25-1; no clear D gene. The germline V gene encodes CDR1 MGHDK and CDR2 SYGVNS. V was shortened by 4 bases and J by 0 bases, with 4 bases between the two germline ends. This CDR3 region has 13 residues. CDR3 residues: CASSANSNQPQHF. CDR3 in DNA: TGTGCCAGCAGTGCTAATAGCAATCAGCCCCAGCATTTT.

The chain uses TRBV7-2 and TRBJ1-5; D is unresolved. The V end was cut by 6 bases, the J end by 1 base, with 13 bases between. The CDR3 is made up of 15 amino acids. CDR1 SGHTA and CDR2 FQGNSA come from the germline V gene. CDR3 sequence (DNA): TGTGCCAGCAGTTACGCAGTTACCAGCAATCAGCCCCAGCATTTT. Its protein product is CASSYAVTSNQPQHF.

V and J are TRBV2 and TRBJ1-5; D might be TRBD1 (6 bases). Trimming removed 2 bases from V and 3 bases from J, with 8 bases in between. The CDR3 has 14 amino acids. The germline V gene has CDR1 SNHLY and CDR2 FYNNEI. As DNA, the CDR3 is TGTGCCAGCAGTGAAAACAGGGACAATCAGCCCCAGCATTTT. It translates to CASSENRDNQPQHF.

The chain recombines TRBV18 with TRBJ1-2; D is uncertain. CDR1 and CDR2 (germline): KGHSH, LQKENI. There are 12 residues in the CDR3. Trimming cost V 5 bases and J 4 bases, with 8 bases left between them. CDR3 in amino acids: CASSSGGYGYTF. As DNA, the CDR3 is TGTGCCAGCTCATCCGGTGGCTATGGCTACACCTTC.

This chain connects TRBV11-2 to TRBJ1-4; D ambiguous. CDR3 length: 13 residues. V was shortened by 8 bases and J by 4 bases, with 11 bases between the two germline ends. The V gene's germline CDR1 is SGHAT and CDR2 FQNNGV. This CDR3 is CASEAVDNEKLFF. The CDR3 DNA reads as TGTGCCAGCGAGGCTGTTGATAATGAAAAACTGTTTTTT.

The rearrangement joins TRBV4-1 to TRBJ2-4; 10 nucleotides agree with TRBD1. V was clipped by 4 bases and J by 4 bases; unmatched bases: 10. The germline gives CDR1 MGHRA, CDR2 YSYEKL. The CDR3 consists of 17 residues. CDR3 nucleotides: TGCGCCAGCAGCCGGCATCAACGGACAGGGGGGAAAAACATTCAGTACTTC. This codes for CASSRHQRTGGKNIQYF.

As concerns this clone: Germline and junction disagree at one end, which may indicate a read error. The CDR3 nucleotides read TGTGCCAGCAGCTTGGCCTCGGGTCAGAACGGGGACTTT. The encoded protein is CASSLASGQNGDF. The chain combines TRBV5-6 with TRBJ1-6; no definite D call. Germline loops: CDR1 SGHDT, CDR2 YYEEEE. The CDR3 runs to 13 residues.

CDR3 protein: CAWSAAQANEQYF. The CDR3 coding sequence is TGTGCCTGGAGTGCCGCACAGGCCAACGAGCAGTACTTC. V gene TRBV30 combines with J gene TRBJ2-7, with a possible D match to TRBD1 (5 bases). Trimming took off 1 base at V and 5 bases at J, with 12 bases between the two ends. This CDR3 is 13 amino acids long. Germline V gene lookup returns CDR1 GTSNPN and CDR2 SVGIG (reference sequence).

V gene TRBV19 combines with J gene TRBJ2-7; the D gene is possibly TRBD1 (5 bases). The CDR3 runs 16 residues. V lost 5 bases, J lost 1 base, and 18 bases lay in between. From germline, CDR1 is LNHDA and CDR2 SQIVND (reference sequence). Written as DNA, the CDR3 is TGTGCCAGTAGTCGAGGATCGACAGTTAATTCCTACGAGCAGTACTTC. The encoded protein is CASSRGSTVNSYEQYF. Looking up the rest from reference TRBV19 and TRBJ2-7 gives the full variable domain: DGGITQSPKYLFRKEGQNVTLSCEQNLNHDAMYWYRQDPGQGLRLIYYSQIVNDFQKGDIAEGYSVSREKKESFPLTVTSAQKNPTAFYLCASSRGSTVNSYEQYFGPGTRLTVT.

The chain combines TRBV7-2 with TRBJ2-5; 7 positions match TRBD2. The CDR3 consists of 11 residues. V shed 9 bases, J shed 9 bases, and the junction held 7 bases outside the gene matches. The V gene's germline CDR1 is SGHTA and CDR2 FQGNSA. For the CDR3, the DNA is TGTGCCAGTGCCTCGGGAGGAGCCCAGTACTTC. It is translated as CASASGGAQYF.

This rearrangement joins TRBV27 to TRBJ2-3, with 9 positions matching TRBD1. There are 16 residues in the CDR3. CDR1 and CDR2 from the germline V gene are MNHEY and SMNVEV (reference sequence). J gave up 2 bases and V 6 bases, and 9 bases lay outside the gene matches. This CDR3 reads CASRRQTGGITDTQYF. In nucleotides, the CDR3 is TGTGCCAGCAGACGTCAGACAGGGGGTATCACAGATACGCAGTATTTT.

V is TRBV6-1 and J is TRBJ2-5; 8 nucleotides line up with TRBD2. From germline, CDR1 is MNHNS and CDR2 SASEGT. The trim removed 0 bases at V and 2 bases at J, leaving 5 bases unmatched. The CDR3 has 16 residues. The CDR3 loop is CASSEAYAGGQETQYF. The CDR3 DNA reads TGTGCCAGCAGTGAAGCTTACGCGGGGGGACAAGAGACCCAGTACTTC.

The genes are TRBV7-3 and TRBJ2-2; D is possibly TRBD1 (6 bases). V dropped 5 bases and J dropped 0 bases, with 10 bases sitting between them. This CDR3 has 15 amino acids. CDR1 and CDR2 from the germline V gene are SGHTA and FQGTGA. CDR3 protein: CASSPGGSNTGELFF. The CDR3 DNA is TGTGCCAGCAGCCCTGGGGGCTCGAACACCGGGGAGCTGTTTTTT.

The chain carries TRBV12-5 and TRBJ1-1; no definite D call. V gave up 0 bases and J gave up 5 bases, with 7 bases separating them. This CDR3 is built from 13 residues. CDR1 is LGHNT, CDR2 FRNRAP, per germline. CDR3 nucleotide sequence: TGTGCTAGTGGTTTGGTACCGGGTACTGAAGCTTTCTTT. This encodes CASGLVPGTEAFF.

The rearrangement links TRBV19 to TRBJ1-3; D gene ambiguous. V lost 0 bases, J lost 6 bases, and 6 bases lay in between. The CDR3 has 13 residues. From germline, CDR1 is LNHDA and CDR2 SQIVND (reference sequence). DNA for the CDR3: TGTGCCAGTAGTATAGATCTAGAAAACACCATATATTTT. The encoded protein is CASSIDLENTIYF.

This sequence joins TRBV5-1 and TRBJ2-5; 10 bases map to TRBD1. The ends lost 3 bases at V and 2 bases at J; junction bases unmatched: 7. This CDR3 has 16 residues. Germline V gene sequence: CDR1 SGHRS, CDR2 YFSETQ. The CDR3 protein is CASSSPDRGYQETQYF. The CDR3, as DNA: TGCGCCAGCAGCTCCCCGGACAGGGGGTATCAAGAGACCCAGTACTTC.

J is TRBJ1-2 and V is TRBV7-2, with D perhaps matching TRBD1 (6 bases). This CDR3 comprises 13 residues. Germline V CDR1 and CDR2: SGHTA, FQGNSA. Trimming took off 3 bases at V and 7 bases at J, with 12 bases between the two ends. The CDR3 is CASSFGGASGYTF. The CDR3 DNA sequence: TGTGCCAGCAGCTTTGGGGGGGCGAGTGGCTACACCTTC.

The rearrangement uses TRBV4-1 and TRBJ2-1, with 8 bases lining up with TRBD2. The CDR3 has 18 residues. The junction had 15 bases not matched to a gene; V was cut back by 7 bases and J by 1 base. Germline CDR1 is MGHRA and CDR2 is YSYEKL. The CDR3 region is CASTPRGSGTQSYNEQFF. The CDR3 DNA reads TGCGCCAGCACCCCCCGCGGTAGCGGGACCCAGTCCTACAATGAGCAGTTCTTC.

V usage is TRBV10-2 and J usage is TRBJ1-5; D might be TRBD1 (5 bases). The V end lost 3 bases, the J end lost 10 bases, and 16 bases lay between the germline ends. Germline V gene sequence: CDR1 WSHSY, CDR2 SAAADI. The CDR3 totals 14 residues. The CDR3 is CASSEGAWVLPQHF. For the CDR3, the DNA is TGCGCCAGCAGTGAAGGGGCCTGGGTTTTACCCCAGCATTTT.

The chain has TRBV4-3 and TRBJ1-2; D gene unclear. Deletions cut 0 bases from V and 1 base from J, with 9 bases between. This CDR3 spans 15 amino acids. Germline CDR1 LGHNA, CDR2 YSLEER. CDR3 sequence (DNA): TGCGCCAGCAGCCAAGATGTTTCAGTTAACTATGGCTACACCTTC. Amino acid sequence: CASSQDVSVNYGYTF.

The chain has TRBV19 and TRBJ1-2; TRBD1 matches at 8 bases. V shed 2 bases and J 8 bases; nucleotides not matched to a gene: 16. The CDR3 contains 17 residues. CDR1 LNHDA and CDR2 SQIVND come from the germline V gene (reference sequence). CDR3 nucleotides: TGTGCCAGTAGTATATTGGGCCTTGACAGGGGAATGGAGGGCTACACCTTC. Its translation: CASSILGLDRGMEGYTF. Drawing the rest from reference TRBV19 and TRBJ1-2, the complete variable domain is DGGITQSPKYLFRKEGQNVTLSCEQNLNHDAMYWYRQDPGQGLRLIYYSQIVNDFQKGDIAEGYSVSREKKESFPLTVTSAQKNPTAFYLCASSILGLDRGMEGYTFGSGTRLTVV.

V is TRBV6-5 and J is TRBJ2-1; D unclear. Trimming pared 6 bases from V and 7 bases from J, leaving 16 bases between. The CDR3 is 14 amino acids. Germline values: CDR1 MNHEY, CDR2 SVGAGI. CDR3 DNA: TGTGCCAGCAGGCCCCGTTATTCCGGGAATGAGCAGTTCTTC. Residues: CASRPRYSGNEQFF.

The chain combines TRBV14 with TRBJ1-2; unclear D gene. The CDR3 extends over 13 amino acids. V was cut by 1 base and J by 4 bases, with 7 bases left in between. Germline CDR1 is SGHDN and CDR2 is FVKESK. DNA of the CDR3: TGTGCCAGCAGCCAAGGAGAAGTCTATGGCTACACCTTC. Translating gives CASSQGEVYGYTF. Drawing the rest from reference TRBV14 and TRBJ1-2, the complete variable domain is EAGVTQFPSHSVIEKGQTVTLRCDPISGHDNLYWYRRVMGKEIKFLLHFVKESKQDESGMPNNRFLAERTGGTYSTLKVQPAELEDSGVYFCASSQGEVYGYTFGSGTRLTVV.

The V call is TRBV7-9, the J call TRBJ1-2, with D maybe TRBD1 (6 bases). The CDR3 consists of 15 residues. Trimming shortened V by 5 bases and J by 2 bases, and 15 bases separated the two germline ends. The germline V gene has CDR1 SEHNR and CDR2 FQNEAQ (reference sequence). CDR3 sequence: CASSPDRLGNYGYTF. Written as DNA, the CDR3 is TGTGCCAGCAGCCCAGACAGGCTGGGGAACTATGGCTACACCTTC.